Detailed here is one T cell receptor beta chain. As processed by the authors: Nucleated cell number was recorded as an estimate derived from reference gene primer amplification. Sequencing used immunoSEQ multiplex PCR; TCRdb keeps in-frame clones, though not all of them. V, J and clone size are taken as reported in that table, and D and trimming were inferred from the DNA itself. Here the sample spans about 140,000 clones, 85% to 90% being singletons. The sample comes from a study of blood T cell repertoires in COVID-19. Study-wide background: Samples of COVID-19 (acute and convalescent) were obtained from the United States, Italy and Spain.

CDR1 is MNHEY, CDR2 SVGAGI, per germline. The CDR3 extends over 12 amino acids. Trimming took 8 bases from V and 0 from J, leaving 6 bases between them. Material: peripheral blood. V usage is TRBV6-5 and J usage is TRBJ2-3; TRBD1 might be the D (6 bases). The source is a woman aged 45-60 years with active or convalescent COVID-19. CDR3 bases: TGTGCCAGCCAGGGGAGCACAGATACGCAGTATTTT. This codes for CASQGSTDTQYF.